The rows below give T cell receptor beta chains drawn from one sample of a study of T cells in localized non-small cell lung cancer. This table comes from immunoSEQ multiplex PCR, and its TCRdb copy is limited to in-frame clones, with some not included. This table has about 56,000 clones, roughly 89% appearing once. Sample: peripheral blood, taken before any cancer treatment. The receptors were gathered from a woman aged 35 to 75 with stage I lung adenocarcinoma. CDR3s leave out the opening cysteine and the closing phenylalanine or tryptophan. Each record gives: CDR3 length, clone size, J gene, V gene, CDR3 protein. The size of a clone is reported for some rows only, either as once, few or many, or as a class for expanded clones.

12,.,TRBJ1-1,TRBV25-1,ASSNRQSNTEAF
12,.,TRBJ1-6,TRBV2,ARGTASPNSPLH
12,.,TRBJ1-1,TRBV19,ASMPGHMNTEAF
12,.,TRBJ1-6,TRBV7-2,ASSLAVRGGALH
13,.,TRBJ1-2,TRBV19,ASSIGSGDGYGYT
13,.,TRBJ2-7,TRBV5-4,ASSWGQGGVYEQY
14,.,TRBJ1-6,TRBV7-6,ASSLGGQGRNSPLH
11,.,TRBJ1-5,TRBV2,ASSQGGNQPQH
16,.,TRBJ2-7,TRBV19,ASSILGPQGSVLYEQY
12,.,TRBJ1-4,TRBV5-8,ASSSGRGNEKLF
11,.,TRBJ2-7,TRBV4-2,ASSLRQEREQY
15,.,TRBJ1-1,TRBV12-5,ASGFMGGAAANTEAF
10,once,TRBJ1-2,TRBV30,AWRLGTGGYT
13,.,TRBJ2-5,TRBV6-1,ASTRLAGTQETQY
17,.,TRBJ2-5,TRBV7-2,ASSRSTGLAGGTGKTQY
9,once,TRBJ1-4,TRBV6-5,ASSPGEKLF
10,.,TRBJ2-1,TRBV5-1,ASNWGANEQF
15,few,TRBJ2-7,TRBV13,ASSPPGPPRDPYEQY
12,few,TRBJ1-2,TRBV11-2,ASSLSAWSYGYT
10,.,TRBJ1-2,TRBV19,ASGPPNYGYT
10,.,TRBJ2-5,TRBV7-9,ASSFGQETQY
12,once,TRBJ1-2,TRBV28,ASGEVSTNYGYT
14,.,TRBJ2-7,TRBV10-3,AISLDRDPLGNEQY
14,.,TRBJ2-3,TRBV5-1,ASSTWTSGRSDTQY
13,.,TRBJ1-2,TRBV6-5,ASSYSGRKGYGYT
13,.,TRBJ1-1,TRBV28,ASSLRGGIGSEAF
11,.,TRBJ1-1,TRBV27,ASSSIGGLKAF
9,.,TRBJ1-2,TRBV19,ASGSVGGYT
14,.,TRBJ1-2,TRBV6-4,ASSPGTGSANYGYT
14,.,TRBJ2-3,TRBV5-6,ASSLIPLPGTDTQY
12,once,TRBJ1-1,TRBV5-4,ASSLGGSNTEAF
10,.,TRBJ2-4,TRBV6-1,ASRSVRDIQY
12,once,TRBJ2-2,TRBV7-6,ASMPTVNTGELF
13,.,TRBJ1-2,TRBV7-8,ASSLDDRASYGYT
16,.,TRBJ2-2,TRBV5-1,ASRFLGFGTGNTGELF
13,.,TRBJ2-7,TRBV6-1,ASSELPLTGREQY
13,.,TRBJ1-4,TRBV6-5,ASSNFEGYDEKLF
12,.,TRBJ1-6,TRBV9,ASSARQPNSPLH
13,once,TRBJ1-4,TRBV2,ASSEPTATNEKLF
13,once,TRBJ2-2,TRBV5-1,ASSRMTGATGELF
15,.,TRBJ1-2,TRBV18,ASSPSDDRFVNYGYT
15,.,TRBJ2-1,TRBV29-1,SVEGLSLRSSYNEQF